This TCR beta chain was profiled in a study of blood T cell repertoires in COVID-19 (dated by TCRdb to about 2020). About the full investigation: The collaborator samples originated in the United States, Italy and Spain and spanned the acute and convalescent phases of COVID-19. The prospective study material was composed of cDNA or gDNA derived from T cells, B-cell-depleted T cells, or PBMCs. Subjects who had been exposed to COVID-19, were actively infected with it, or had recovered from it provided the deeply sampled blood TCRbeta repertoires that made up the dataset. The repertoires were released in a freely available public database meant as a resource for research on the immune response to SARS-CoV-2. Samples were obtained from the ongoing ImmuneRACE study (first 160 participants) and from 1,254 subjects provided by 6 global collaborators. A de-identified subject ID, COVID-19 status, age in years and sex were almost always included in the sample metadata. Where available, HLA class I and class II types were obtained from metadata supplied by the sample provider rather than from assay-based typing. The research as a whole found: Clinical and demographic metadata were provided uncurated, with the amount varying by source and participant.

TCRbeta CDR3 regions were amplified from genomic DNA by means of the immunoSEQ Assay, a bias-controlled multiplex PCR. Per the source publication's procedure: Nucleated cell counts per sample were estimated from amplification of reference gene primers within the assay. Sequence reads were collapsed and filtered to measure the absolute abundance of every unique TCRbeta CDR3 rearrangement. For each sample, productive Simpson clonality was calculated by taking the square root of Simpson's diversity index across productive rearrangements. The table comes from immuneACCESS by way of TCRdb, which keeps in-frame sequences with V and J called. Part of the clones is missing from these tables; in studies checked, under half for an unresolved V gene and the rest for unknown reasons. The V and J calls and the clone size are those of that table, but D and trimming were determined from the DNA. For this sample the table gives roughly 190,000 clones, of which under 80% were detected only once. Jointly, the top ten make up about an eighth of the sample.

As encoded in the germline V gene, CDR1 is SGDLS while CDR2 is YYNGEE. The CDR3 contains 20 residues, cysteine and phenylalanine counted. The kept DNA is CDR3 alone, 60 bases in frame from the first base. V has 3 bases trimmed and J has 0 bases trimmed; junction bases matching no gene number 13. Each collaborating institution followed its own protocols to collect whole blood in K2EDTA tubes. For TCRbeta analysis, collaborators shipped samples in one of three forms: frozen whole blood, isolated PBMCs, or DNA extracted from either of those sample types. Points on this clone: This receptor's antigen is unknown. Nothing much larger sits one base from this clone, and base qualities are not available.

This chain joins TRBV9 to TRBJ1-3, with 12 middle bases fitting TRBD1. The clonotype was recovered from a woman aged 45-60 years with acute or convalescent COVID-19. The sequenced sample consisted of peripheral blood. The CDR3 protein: CASSAKGVGQGALSGNTIYF. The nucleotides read TGTGCCAGCAGCGCCAAAGGGGTGGGACAGGGGGCTCTCTCTGGAAACACCATATATTTT.